These T cell receptor beta chains were read from a single sample in a study of CD8+ T cells in alopecia areata. TCRdb's copy holds only in-frame clones and misses some; the assay was immunoSEQ multiplex PCR. In the table there are around 250,000 clones, under 80% of which are singletons. The sample was CD4+ T cells sorted from blood, taken at week 0. Receptors originate from a human donor with alopecia areata. Each CDR3 is given with its conserved first and last residue. A D gene is named only where the DNA matches it firmly. Not all rows give a size; the values are once, few, many and, for expanded clones, a class.

TRBV27	15	NA	NA	TRBJ2-6	TGTGCCAGCAGCCTACATGACTCTGGGGCCAACGTCCTGACTTTC	CASSLHDSGANVLTF
TRBV2	16	NA	NA	TRBJ1-5	TGTGCCAGCAGTGTCGAAAATAGGGCTAGCAATCAGCCCCAGCATTTT	CASSVENRASNQPQHF
TRBV28	12	NA	NA	TRBJ2-7	TGTGCCAGCAGTTTAGGAGAGTACGAGCAGTACTTC	CASSLGEYEQYF
TRBV7-3	11	once	NA	TRBJ2-7	TGTGCCAGCAGCATCTCCTACGAGCAGTACTTC	CASSISYEQYF
TRBV11-2	16	NA	TRBD2	TRBJ2-7	TGTGCCAGCAGCTTAGACCTAGCGGGGACCCCGTCCGAGCAGTACTTC	CASSLDLAGTPSEQYF
TRBV30	12	NA	NA	TRBJ1-6	TGTGCCTGGCGGCAGGATAATTCACCCCTCCACTTT	CAWRQDNSPLHF
TRBV25-1	12	NA	TRBD1	TRBJ1-1	TGTGCCAGCAGGTTGACAGGGGCCGAAGCTTTCTTT	CASRLTGAEAFF
TRBV29-1	13	NA	NA	TRBJ1-1	TGCAGCGCCGCCCCCGGAGGGAACACTGAAGCTTTCTTT	CSAAPGGNTEAFF
TRBV30	14	NA	NA	TRBJ1-2	TGTGCCTGGCATACAGGGCCCTGGATATATGGCTACACCTTC	CAWHTGPWIYGYTF
TRBV29-1	9	NA	NA	TRBJ1-1	TGCAGCGTTGGGGTTGAAGCTTTCTTT	CSVGVEAFF
TRBV30	15	NA	NA	TRBJ1-4	TGTGCCTGGAGTAGAAAGGGAGGGACTAATGAAAAACTGTTTTTT	CAWSRKGGTNEKLFF
TRBV5-6	15	NA	NA	TRBJ2-3	TGTGCCAGCAGCCGGCCGGGACCCCGCACAGATACGCAGTATTTT	CASSRPGPRTDTQYF
TRBV7-9	14	NA	TRBD1	TRBJ2-7	TGTGCCAGCAGCTTAGGACAGGGGATCTACGAGCAGTACTTC	CASSLGQGIYEQYF
TRBV5-1	15	NA	NA	TRBJ1-6	TGCGCCAGCAGCGGCGCGGGACAAGGGAATTCACCCCTCCACTTT	CASSGAGQGNSPLHF
TRBV2	11	NA	NA	TRBJ2-7	TGTGCCAGCAGCTCCATCTACGAGCAGTACTTC	CASSSIYEQYF
TRBV15	14	NA	NA	TRBJ1-1	TGTGCCACCAGCAGAGATGTGGCCGCAACTGAAGCTTTCTTT	CATSRDVAATEAFF
TRBV10-3	12	few	NA	TRBJ1-5	TGTGCCATCAGTGACAGCAATCAGCCCCAGCATTTT	CAISDSNQPQHF
TRBV5-1	16	few	TRBD1	TRBJ2-2	TGCGCCAGCAGCTTGGGACAGGGTATCCACACCGGGGAGCTGTTTTTT	CASSLGQGIHTGELFF
TRBV2	15	NA	TRBD2	TRBJ2-7	TGTGCCAGCAGTGGAGGACTAGCGGGGCCCTACGAGCAGTACTTC	CASSGGLAGPYEQYF
TRBV10-3	11	NA	NA	TRBJ2-1	TGTGCCATCAGTCAGGGAGATGAGCAGTTCTTC	CAISQGDEQFF
TRBV11-1	17	NA	NA	TRBJ1-2	TGTGCCAGCAGCTTAGACCGGGGCACCGGGCCGACGGATGGCTACACCTTC	CASSLDRGTGPTDGYTF
TRBV7-3	20	NA	NA	TRBJ2-6	TGTGCCAGCAGCCATCCCGCCGGAGGGACGGGAGTCTCTGGGGCCAACGTCCTGACTTTC	CASSHPAGGTGVSGANVLTF
TRBV4-3	15	NA	NA	TRBJ2-5	TGCGCCAGCAGCCGGAGGGGGACCACCTTGGAGACCCAGTACTTC	CASSRRGTTLETQYF
TRBV6-5	14	few	TRBD1	TRBJ1-1	TGTGCCAGCAGTTTGGGACAGGGGAACACTGAAGCTTTCTTT	CASSLGQGNTEAFF
TRBV30	12	NA	NA	TRBJ1-2	TGTGCCTGGGCTTCATTGGACTATGGCTACACCTTC	CAWASLDYGYTF
TRBV5-1	13	NA	NA	TRBJ2-2	TGCGCCAGCAGCTTATTGGGGGCTGGGGAGCTGTTTTTT	CASSLLGAGELFF
TRBV29-1	12	NA	NA	TRBJ2-7	TGCAGCGTTGGGGTGTCCAGCGGCGAGCAGTACTTC	CSVGVSSGEQYF
TRBV5-1	15	NA	NA	TRBJ2-4	TGCGCCAGCAGCTTGCTCTCTTCGTCCAAAAACATTCAGTACTTC	CASSLLSSSKNIQYF
TRBV7-3	15	NA	NA	TRBJ1-6	TGTGCCAGCAGCTTAATGCCCACTGGGAATTCACCCCTCCACTTT	CASSLMPTGNSPLHF
TRBV7-2	15	NA	NA	TRBJ2-3	TGTGCCAGCAGCGTCGGCAGGGAGCTCACAGATACGCAGTATTTT	CASSVGRELTDTQYF
TRBV7-2	17	NA	TRBD2	TRBJ2-5	TGTGCCAGCAGCTTCGGACTAGCGGGGGCCTACCAAGAGACCCAGTACTTC	CASSFGLAGAYQETQYF
TRBV30	11	NA	NA	TRBJ1-2	TGTGCCTGGGGGGACAACTATGGCTACACCTTC	CAWGDNYGYTF
TRBV30	14	NA	NA	TRBJ1-2	TGTGCCTGGAGTGTACATTCAGGCGCGTATGGCTACACCTTC	CAWSVHSGAYGYTF
TRBV29-1	12	few	TRBD1	TRBJ2-7	TGCAGCGTTGTACCAGGGGGAGACGAGCAGTACTTC	CSVVPGGDEQYF
TRBV18	15	NA	TRBD1	TRBJ2-1	TGTGCCAGCTCCGGGACAGGGGCGTCCTACAATGAGCAGTTCTTC	CASSGTGASYNEQFF
TRBV7-9	14	NA	NA	TRBJ1-2	TGTGCCAGCAGCACGATCGGTTCCCCCTGGAGCTACACCTTC	CASSTIGSPWSYTF
TRBV2	15	NA	TRBD1	TRBJ2-1	TGTGCCAGCAGTAAAACAGGGGACTCCTACAATGAGCAGTTCTTC	CASSKTGDSYNEQFF
TRBV6-6	15	once	NA	TRBJ2-7	TGTGCCAGCAGTTACTCCCACAAGGGTGTTTACGAGCAGTACTTC	CASSYSHKGVYEQYF
TRBV5-1	16	NA	TRBD1	TRBJ2-7	TGCGCCAGCAGCTTCCACGACAGGGGTCAGAACTACGAGCAGTACTTC	CASSFHDRGQNYEQYF
TRBV29-1	14	NA	TRBD1	TRBJ2-7	TGCAGCGTTGAGGTTCTGGGGACAGGGGACGAGCAGTACTTC	CSVEVLGTGDEQYF
TRBV14	15	NA	TRBD2	TRBJ2-1	TGTGCCAGCAGCCAAGCGGGACTAGTATACAATGAGCAGTTCTTC	CASSQAGLVYNEQFF
TRBV6-5	12	NA	NA	TRBJ1-2	TGTGCCAGCAGGGCGACACGGGATGGCTACACCTTC	CASRATRDGYTF
TRBV29-1	13	NA	TRBD2	TRBJ2-7	TGCAGCGTTACCCCTAGCGGTTCCTACGAGCAGTACTTC	CSVTPSGSYEQYF
TRBV29-1	14	NA	TRBD2	TRBJ2-7	TGCAGCGTTGAAGGGGCTAGCGGGGCCTACGAGCAGTACTTC	CSVEGASGAYEQYF
TRBV4-1	13	few	TRBD1	TRBJ1-2	TGCGCCAGCAGCCACCGACAGGGATCCGGCTACACCTTC	CASSHRQGSGYTF